This record looks at one TCR beta chain sequence and its context. In the authors' workflow: Amplifying reference gene primers gave estimates of nucleated cell counts. Clones were sequenced by immunoSEQ multiplex PCR, and TCRdb holds only the in-frame ones, with some missing. V and J calls plus clone size are reproduced from that table; the DNA served to infer D and trimming. This table holds about 200,000 clones, 75% to 85% found once. The record originates from a study of blood T cell repertoires in COVID-19. Looking at the study overall: Both acute and convalescent COVID-19 samples were obtained from the United States, Italy and Spain. PBMCs, B-cell-depleted T cells, or T cells were the source of the cDNA or gDNA that made up the material.

Sequencing input: peripheral blood. This TCR came from a middle-aged man with active or convalescent COVID-19.

Here the CDR3 reads CASSLGQGSLFSNQPQHF. CDR3 in DNA: TGTGCCAGTAGTTTGGGACAGGGGTCCCTTTTTAGCAATCAGCCCCAGCATTTT. J is TRBJ1-5 and V is TRBV19, with 10 bases matching TRBD1. The CDR3 totals 18 residues. J gave up 0 bases and V 5 bases, and 10 bases lay outside the gene matches. Germline V gives CDR1 LNHDA, CDR2 SQIVND (reference sequence).